Listed here are 10 T cell receptor beta chains from one sample, sequenced in a study of radiation and T cells in renal cell carcinoma. Here immunoSEQ multiplex PCR was the method, and the copy in TCRdb shows in-frame clones only, minus some. The profile shows over 60,000 clones, roughly 79% of them singletons. Time point in this sample: blood 2 weeks post-SBRT. Stated treatment: 15 Gy SBRT to primary tumor, nephrectomy 4 weeks later. The input for sequencing was blood, taken from a patient whose treatment included radiotherapy and nephrectomy. Receptor source: a man in his 60s with renal cell carcinoma.

The chain carries TRBV2 and TRBJ2-3, with TRBD2 identical over 7 bases. V dropped 8 bases and J dropped 2; count of bases not matched to a gene: 10. The CDR3 has 15 residues. Germline lookup yields CDR1 SNHLY and CDR2 FYNNEI. The CDR3, as DNA: TGTGCCAGCGCCCGGGACTACTCTAACACAGATACGCAGTATTTT. This codes for CASARDYSNTDTQYF.

The rearrangement links TRBV10-3 to TRBJ1-1, with D uncertain. The CDR3 totals 12 residues. From germline, CDR1 is ENHRY and CDR2 SYGVKD. V was pared by 6 bases and J by 3 bases, with 8 bases between. The CDR3 region has the DNA TGTGCCATCAGGGCGAGCGACACTGAAGCTTTCTTT. Translated: CAIRASDTEAFF.

The chain links TRBV15 to TRBJ2-3, with 7 nucleotides matching TRBD1. The CDR3 covers 18 residues. Germline V gene sequence: CDR1 LNHNV, CDR2 YYDKDF (reference sequence). After removal of 0 bases from V and 4 bases from J, the junction contained 13 bases not matched to a gene. This chain's CDR3 is CATSRDRLGQSLADTQYF. DNA for the CDR3: TGTGCCACCAGCAGAGATAGATTGGGACAGAGTTTGGCAGATACGCAGTATTTT.

The J gene is TRBJ2-1, the V gene TRBV6-5; D is unresolved. V was clipped by 4 bases and J by 7 bases, with 5 bases between them. Germline-derived CDR1 and CDR2 are MNHEY and SVGAGI. This CDR3 has 11 residues. The CDR3: CASSLGNEQFF. The CDR3 DNA sequence: TGTGCCAGCAGTTTAGGAAATGAGCAGTTCTTC.

This chain links TRBV11-3 with TRBJ2-1; D unclear. From germline, CDR1 is SGHNT and CDR2 YENEEA. CDR3 length: 14 residues. The ends were cut back, 6 bases at V and 9 bases at J, with 18 bases in the middle. CDR3 sequence: CASRARTSQAEQFF. As DNA, the CDR3 is TGTGCCAGCAGAGCCAGGACGTCTCAAGCTGAGCAGTTCTTC.

V gene TRBV11-2 combines with J gene TRBJ1-1; maybe TRBD1 (5 bases). Germline V gene data show CDR1 as SGHAT and CDR2 as FQNNGV. This CDR3 comprises 16 residues. V lost 3 bases to trimming and J lost 6 bases, with 20 bases between them. The CDR3, as DNA: TGTGCCAGCAGCTTGAGGGCCGGGACCTTTTTCGCTGAAGCTTTCTTT. This gives the protein CASSLRAGTFFAEAFF.

This chain joins TRBV10-1 and TRBJ2-3; TRBD1 matches at 7 bases. The CDR3 is made up of 14 amino acids. Germline loops: CDR1 WNHNN, CDR2 SYGVQD (reference sequence). The J segment lost 3 bases and the V segment lost 3 bases, leaving 3 bases of the junction unmatched. In DNA, the CDR3 is TGCGCCAGCAGTGATAGGGGGCTGACAGATACGCAGTATTTT. Protein sequence: CASSDRGLTDTQYF.

The V gene is TRBV18, the J gene TRBJ1-1, with 8 bases identical to TRBD1. This CDR3 spans 13 amino acids. V lost 5 bases and J lost 3; bases outside the gene matches: 2. Germline V CDR1 and CDR2: KGHSH, LQKENI. CDR3 protein: CASSVDRDTEAFF. The CDR3 nucleotides read TGTGCCAGCTCAGTGGACAGGGACACTGAAGCTTTCTTT. The full variable domain, completed using reference TRBV18 and TRBJ1-1, is NAGVMQNPRHLVRRRGQEARLRCSPMKGHSHVYWYRQLPEEGLKFMVYLQKENIIDESGMPKERFSAEFPKEGPSILRIQQVVRGDSAAYFCASSVDRDTEAFFGQGTRLTVV.

The rearrangement uses TRBV18 and TRBJ2-7; TRBD1 aligns across 7 bases. CDR1 is KGHSH and CDR2 is LQKENI in the germline V gene. With 3 bases clipped from V and 2 bases from J, the junction kept 1 base outside the gene matches. This CDR3 has 13 amino acids. In nucleotides, the CDR3 is TGTGCCAGCTCACCGGGACAGACCTACGAGCAGTACGTC. This encodes CASSPGQTYEQYV.

This chain links TRBV9 with TRBJ1-2; D is undetermined. The CDR3 has 15 residues. Trimming pared 4 bases from V and 0 bases from J, leaving 13 bases between. From germline, CDR1 is SGDLS and CDR2 YYNGEE. CDR3 nucleotides: TGTGCCAGCAGCCGAGCGGGAGGCCCTAACTATGGCTACACCTTC. Translated, it gives CASSRAGGPNYGYTF.